These T cell receptor beta chains were read from a single sample in a study of regulatory T cells in long-lasting Graves disease. TCRdb passed the multiplex PCR reads through MiXCR, listing each CDR3 protein once. The sample has around 500,000 distinct CDR3 sequences, around 21% seen once; the top ten hold 7.8%. The sequenced sample was peripheral blood mononuclear cells (PBMCs), obtained when the disease was refractory, from a patient treated with antithyroid drugs. The receptors shown here come from a female donor with Graves disease. Each CDR3 is given with its conserved first and last residue. Fields, in order: V gene, clone size, J gene, D gene, CDR3 DNA, CDR3 protein. D genes are given only for firm matches. Clone size is given for some rows only: seen once, a few or many times, or a class if the clone is expanded.

>TRBV28|few|TRBJ1-5|TRBD1
TGTGCCAGCAGACTCCAGGGGGGTGGGCAGCCCCAGCATTTT
CASRLQGGGQPQHF
>TRBV29-1|many|TRBJ2-7|TRBD1
TGCAGCGTGGGGACAGGGAAATCCTACGAGCAGTACTTC
CSVGTGKSYEQYF
>TRBV7-9|.|TRBJ1-3|.
TGTGCCAGCACCCCCTCGGGTTCGGGAAACACCATATATTTT
CASTPSGSGNTIYF
>TRBV29-1|.|TRBJ1-1|.
TGCAGCGTTGAAGGCCGTGGCTACACTGAAGCTTTCTTT
CSVEGRGYTEAFF
>TRBV7-9|few|TRBJ2-7|TRBD1
TGTGCCAGCAGGACCAATCGGGACAGCTCGCAGCAGTACTTC
CASRTNRDSSQQYF
>TRBV4-1|few|TRBJ2-7|TRBD2
TGCGCCAGCAGTCCAACGTCCGGGACTAACACCTACGAGCAGTACTTC
CASSPTSGTNTYEQYF
>TRBV5-6|few|TRBJ1-1|.
TGTGCCAGCAGCTCGTCCGCGGACGGCGGCCCTGAAGCTTTCTTT
CASSSSADGGPEAFF
>TRBV7-9|.|TRBJ2-7|.
TGTGCCAGCAGCCCACAGGCGGCGAGCTCCTACGAGCAGTACTTC
CASSPQAASSYEQYF
>TRBV6-2/TRBV6-3|.|TRBJ1-5|.
TGTGCCAGCAGCCCGACCTCACCGCATCAGCCCCAGCATTTT
CASSPTSPHQPQHF
>TRBV29-1|.|TRBJ1-1|.
.
CSVAAGTEASFF
>TRBV2|many|TRBJ1-4|TRBD1
TGTGCCAGCCACATTGGGGACAGAATTAATGAAAAACTGTTTTTT
CASHIGDRINEKLFF
>TRBV7-7|.|TRBJ2-3|.
TGTGCTAGCAGCTTTAGCACGGGGATCACAGATACGCAGTATTTT
CASSFSTGITDTQYF
>TRBV10-3|.|TRBJ2-5|TRBD2
TGTGCCATCAGTGATAGGGATAGCGGGAGTGGCATATACTTC
CAISDRDSGSGIYF
>TRBV5-5|.|TRBJ2-3|TRBD2
TGTGCCAGCAGCTTAATGATAGCGGGAGAAGATACGCAGTATTTT
CASSLMIAGEDTQYF
>TRBV30|many|TRBJ1-2|.
TGTGCCTGGAGTGAAATTAACTATGGCTACACCTTC
CAWSEINYGYTF
>TRBV6-1|many|TRBJ2-7|TRBD2
TGTGCCAGCAGTATGACTAGCGGCTTAAACTACGAGCAGTACTTC
CASSMTSGLNYEQYF
>TRBV10-3|.|TRBJ1-4|.
TGTGCCACTGGCCGGGCAACTAATGAAAAACTGTTTTTT
CATGRATNEKLFF
>TRBV19|.|TRBJ2-2|.
TGTGCCAGTAGTATACGATGGGCCGGGGAGCTGTTTTTT
CASSIRWAGELFF
>TRBV27|.|TRBJ1-1|.
TGTGCCAGCAGTTTTCCGGGACGTCCGCTTCTCTTT
CASSFPGRPLLF
>TRBV7-8|few|TRBJ2-7|.
TGTGCCAGCAGCTTAGGGCAGACCCAATCCTACGAGCAGTACTTC
CASSLGQTQSYEQYF
>TRBV5-1|many|TRBJ2-7|TRBD1
TGCGCCAGCAGCCCCTCGACAGGGCACGAGCAGTACTTC
CASSPSTGHEQYF
>TRBV5-1|.|TRBJ2-1|.
TGCGCCAGCAGCCCGGACCCTTCCTACAATGAGCAGTTCTTC
CASSPDPSYNEQFF
>TRBV6-1|few|TRBJ2-7|TRBD2
TGTGCCAGCACTCAGACGCGACTAGCGGGACACGAGCAGTACTTC
CASTQTRLAGHEQYF
>TRBV5-1|many|TRBJ2-5|.
TGCGCCAGCAGCTTGTATGGTGGGTACAACTCAGAGACCCAGTACTTC
CASSLYGGYNSETQYF
>TRBV5-1|.|TRBJ1-2|.
TGCGCCAGCAGCTTAGGCAGTAAATATAACTATGGCTACACCTTC
CASSLGSKYNYGYTF
>TRBV2|many|TRBJ1-1|TRBD1
TGTGCCAGCAGTGAGCGACAGGGAGTCACTGAAGCTTTCTTT
CASSERQGVTEAFF
>TRBV3-1|few|TRBJ1-6|.
TGTGCCAGCAGCCCCCGTAGGCCGGGACTGAATAATTCACCCCTCCACTTT
CASSPRRPGLNNSPLHF
>TRBV7-2|few|TRBJ2-5|.
TGTGCCAGCAGCTTAGTGATAGTAGGGGCAGAAACCTTCCAAGAGACCCAGTACTTC
CASSLVIVGAETFQETQYF
>TRBV7-2|many|TRBJ2-5|TRBD2
TGTGCCAGTCGGCTAGCGGGAGGGCCGCAGCGGCAAGAGACCCAGTACTTC
CASRLAGGPQRQETQYF
>TRBV7-8|many|TRBJ2-7|TRBD2
TGTGCCAGCAGCCCTCTAGCGGGAGTGTACGAGCAGTACTTC
CASSPLAGVYEQYF
>TRBV28|few|TRBJ2-3|.
TGTGCCAGCAGTCCCGCGGGGGCGGGAGTAGTAGCAGATACGCAGTATTTT
CASSPAGAGVVADTQYF
>TRBV20-1|.|TRBJ2-7|.
TGCAGTGCTACAATAGCGTTAGAGCAGTACTTC
CSATIALEQYF
>TRBV28|many|TRBJ1-2|TRBD1
TGTGCCAGCAGTTCTACAGGGGGAGGGGATGGCTACACCTTC
CASSSTGGGDGYTF
>TRBV24-1|once|TRBJ2-3|.
TGTGCCACCAGTGATTTGGGGGTATCTAGCACAGATACGCAGTATTTT
CATSDLGVSSTDTQYF
>TRBV6-1|few|TRBJ1-5|.
TGTGCCAGCAGAAACAGAAAAGACAGAAGCCATCAGCCCCAGCATTTT
CASRNRKDRSHQPQHF
>TRBV4-1|many|TRBJ2-2|.
TGCGCCAGCAGCCAAGTACGACGAACCGGGGAGCTGTTTTTT
CASSQVRRTGELFF
>TRBV6-1|few|TRBJ2-5|.
TGTGCCAGCAGGAGTAGCGGGACAGCCCGTCAAACCCAGTACTTC
CASRSSGTARQTQYF
>TRBV28|many|TRBJ1-5|.
TGTGCCAGCAGTTTGGAGGATCAGCCCCAGCATTTT
CASSLEDQPQHF
>TRBV27|many|TRBJ1-5|TRBD1
TGTGCCAGCAGCTTCGGACAGGGCAATCAGCCCCAGCATTTT
CASSFGQGNQPQHF
>TRBV2|few|TRBJ2-7|TRBD1
TGTGCCAGCACTTTGGGGACAGGCCGCTCCTACGAGCAGTACTTC
CASTLGTGRSYEQYF
>TRBV28|.|TRBJ2-1|.
TGTGCCAGCACTAGCTTCTTTCATACGTACAATGAGCAGTTCTTC
CASTSFFHTYNEQFF
>TRBV6-2/TRBV6-3|.|TRBJ2-2|.
TGTGCCAGCAGTTACCCCATTTTAGGGGCCGGGGAGCTGTTTTTT
CASSYPILGAGELFF
>TRBV2|many|TRBJ1-6|.
TGTGCCAGCAGTGAAGCATGGGGGACCTTATGGCCCCTCCACTTT
CASSEAWGTLWPLHF
>TRBV12-3/TRBV12-4|.|TRBJ2-1|.
TGTGCCACAAGCGGTAGGGGGGTTGGCAATGAGCAGTTCTTC
CATSGRGVGNEQFF
>TRBV7-3|few|TRBJ2-2|.
TGTGCCAGCAGCTTTACAGGCGGTCCCGGGGAGCTGTTTTTT
CASSFTGGPGELFF
>TRBV7-7|.|TRBJ2-7|.
TGTGCTAGCAGCGCCGATTTGGGCACCTACGAGCAGTACTTC
CASSADLGTYEQYF
>TRBV9|.|TRBJ2-2|.
TGTGCCAGCAGCGTAGCTACGGTAACCGGGGAGCTGTTTTTT
CASSVATVTGELFF
>TRBV2|many|TRBJ2-5|TRBD1
TGTGCCAGCAGACGGGACAGACAAGAGACCCAGTACTTC
CASRRDRQETQYF
>TRBV10-2|many|TRBJ1-1|.
TGCGCCAGCAGTGAATTTCGGGGAGTCGACACTGAAGCTTTCTTT
CASSEFRGVDTEAFF
>TRBV6-1|few|TRBJ1-1|TRBD1
TGTGCCAGCAGCTCCCCGGGACAGGGTCCTTTTAACACTGAAGCTTTCTTT
CASSSPGQGPFNTEAFF